A selection of T cell receptor beta chains follows, all from one sample in a study of shared clonotypes between healthy human individuals. Here immunoSEQ multiplex PCR was the method, and the copy in TCRdb shows in-frame clones only, minus some. The data hold about 680,000 clones, with roughly 70% observed a single time. The sample taken for sequencing was memory CD4+ T cells sorted from blood. These receptors were collected from a woman younger than 45 in good health. CDR3s include the opening cysteine and the closing phenylalanine or tryptophan. A D gene is named only where the DNA matches it firmly. Clone sizes are given selectively: once, few, many, or a class where the clone is expanded.

d_call,j_call,v_call,clone_size,cdr3_nt,cdr3_aa
-,TRBJ1-3,TRBV27,-,TGTGCCAGCAGTCCATTTCAGGGAAACACCATATATTTT,CASSPFQGNTIYF
TRBD2,TRBJ2-1,TRBV5-4,-,TGTGCCAGCAGTGGCTCCCCCGGGCTAGCGGGAGGCGAGCAGTTCTTC,CASSGSPGLAGGEQFF
-,TRBJ1-2,TRBV19,-,TGTGCCACCGAGGGACGGGGCCGTAACTATGGCTACACCTTC,CATEGRGRNYGYTF
-,TRBJ1-2,TRBV11-2,-,TGTGCCAGCAGCTTAGTTTCCGTCGGGGTAGGGAACTATGGCTACACCTTC,CASSLVSVGVGNYGYTF
-,TRBJ2-5,TRBV2,-,TGTGCCAGCAGGGGGCTGGAGACCCAGTACTTC,CASRGLETQYF
-,TRBJ2-2,TRBV4-1,-,TGCGCCAGCAGCCAACCCTCAGGGGGGTTGAACACCGGGGAGCTGTTTTTT,CASSQPSGGLNTGELFF
TRBD2,TRBJ2-5,TRBV5-4,few,TGTGCCAGCACCCGGTGGGCTAGCGGATTGTACCAAGAGACCCAGTACTTC,CASTRWASGLYQETQYF
TRBD1,TRBJ1-4,TRBV7-6,-,TGTGCCAGCAGCCCGACCCAGGGGGCAGGGGAAAAACTGTTTTTT,CASSPTQGAGEKLFF
-,TRBJ1-4,TRBV19,-,TGTGCCAGTAGTAGTACAGGCTCGACCACTGACAAACTGTTTTTT,CASSSTGSTTDKLFF
-,TRBJ2-7,TRBV5-6,once,TGTGCCAGCAACGGCCCAACCGGACCTTACGAGCAGTACTTC,CASNGPTGPYEQYF
TRBD2,TRBJ2-5,TRBV5-4,-,TGTGCCAGCAGCCCCGAACCACTAGCGGTTAAAGAGACCCAGTACTTC,CASSPEPLAVKETQYF
TRBD2,TRBJ2-2,TRBV4-1,-,TGCGCCAGCAGCCAAGTACGAGACGTAGCGGGAGGGCTGGCCGGGGAGCTGTTTTTT,CASSQVRDVAGGLAGELFF
-,TRBJ2-1,TRBV5-1,-,TGCGCCAGCAGCTCCGGGCCGAGGGGAAACAATGAGCAGTTCTTC,CASSSGPRGNNEQFF
-,TRBJ1-2,TRBV27,once,TGTGCCAGCAGTTTTTCGGGGACTCATGGCTACACCTTC,CASSFSGTHGYTF
-,TRBJ1-4,TRBV19,-,TGTGCCAGTAAAAGGGGGACCGCAACTAATGAAAAACTGTTTTTT,CASKRGTATNEKLFF
-,TRBJ2-1,TRBV5-1,-,TGCGCCAGCAGCGCGGACTCTAGCTCCTACAATGAGCAGTTCTTC,CASSADSSSYNEQFF
TRBD2,TRBJ2-3,TRBV25-1,few,TGTGCCAGCACCCCGACTAGCGGGACTTTCGGTACGCAGTATTTT,CASTPTSGTFGTQYF
TRBD2,TRBJ2-7,TRBV5-1,-,TGCGCCAGCAGCTTGGGGCTAGCGGGAGCTCAGTCCTACGAGCAGTACTTC,CASSLGLAGAQSYEQYF
-,TRBJ1-3,TRBV2,-,TGTGCCAGCAATGCATATCTCTCTGGAAACACCATATATTTT,CASNAYLSGNTIYF
-,TRBJ1-1,TRBV5-1,-,TGCGCCAGCAGCTTGGCCGGCAGGTCGAACACTGAAGCTTTCTTT,CASSLAGRSNTEAFF
-,TRBJ2-2,TRBV5-1,once,TGCGCCAGCAGCTTGTGGCGTACGACCGGGGAGCTGTTTTTT,CASSLWRTTGELFF
-,TRBJ1-1,TRBV19,-,TGTGCCAGTACCCTAGGGGCGATTTCATACACTGAAGCTTTCTTT,CASTLGAISYTEAFF
-,TRBJ2-1,TRBV28,once,TGTGCCAGCAGTTTACCCCCTAGTGTGCCCCAGCAGTTCTTC,CASSLPPSVPQQFF
TRBD1,TRBJ1-2,TRBV28,few,TGTGCCAGCAGTTTGCGGACAGGGGCTAACTATGGCTACACCTTC,CASSLRTGANYGYTF
-,TRBJ1-1,TRBV5-1,-,TGCGCCAGCAGCTTGGCCGGCGGATGGGACACTGAAGCTTTCTTT,CASSLAGGWDTEAFF
-,TRBJ1-1,TRBV19,few,TGTGCCAGTAGTATCCGAGCGAGGGAGGGTAATGAAGCTTTCTTT,CASSIRAREGNEAFF
-,TRBJ2-1,TRBV5-1,-,TGCGCCAGCAGCCACCACGCGGAGCAGTTCTTC,CASSHHAEQFF
TRBD1,TRBJ2-7,TRBV29-1,-,TGCAGCGTTAACAGGGGGGACGAGCAGTACTTC,CSVNRGDEQYF
TRBD2,TRBJ2-1,TRBV2,-,TGTGCCAGCCAGTGGGGGGCGGGAGGTTACAATGAGCAGTTCTTC,CASQWGAGGYNEQFF
-,TRBJ2-2,TRBV11-2,-,TGTGCCAGCAGCCGATATACCGGGGAGCTGTTTTTT,CASSRYTGELFF
TRBD1,TRBJ1-2,TRBV5-1,-,TGCGCCAGCAGCAGGGACAGGCTCTATGGCTACACCTTC,CASSRDRLYGYTF
TRBD1,TRBJ2-7,TRBV30,-,TGTGCCTGGAGCCATCCCCGGGACAGGGAAAACGAGCAGTACTTC,CAWSHPRDRENEQYF
TRBD1,TRBJ1-5,TRBV7-2,-,TGTGCCAGCAGCTGGGACAGGGGTAACAATCAGCCCCAGCATTTT,CASSWDRGNNQPQHF
-,TRBJ1-5,TRBV2,-,TGTGCCAGCAGCGCAGGGATATTAAGCAATCAGCCCCAGCATTTT,CASSAGILSNQPQHF
TRBD1,TRBJ1-1,TRBV10-3,-,TGTGCCATCGGGACAGAAAAGAACACTGAAGCTTTCTTT,CAIGTEKNTEAFF
TRBD1,TRBJ2-1,TRBV11-3,-,TGTGCCAGCAGCCCAAAAACTTCCGGGACAGGGGCATACAATGAGCAGTTCTTC,CASSPKTSGTGAYNEQFF
-,TRBJ2-2,TRBV7-9,-,TGTGCCAGCAGCTCCTACATAGGGGCGGCTCTGAACACCGGGGAGCTGTTTTTT,CASSSYIGAALNTGELFF